The 32 T cell receptor beta chains in this list originate from one sample, sequenced in a study of OX40 agonist ivuxolimab in advanced cancers. Using immunoSEQ multiplex PCR, the repertoire was profiled, and TCRdb retains in-frame clones only, with some absent. Among 75,000 to 85,000 clones listed, about nine tenths were seen once. The material was CD4+ or CD8+ T cells sorted from blood, obtained in a trial of the OX40 agonist ivuxolimab. The source is an adult with an advanced solid tumor such as melanoma, head and neck, liver or kidney cancer.

This clone was recorded only once. CDR3 amino acids: CASSDGTGGPYGYTF. The CDR3 DNA reads TGTGCCAGCAGTGATGGGACAGGGGGACCCTATGGCTACACCTTC. V is TRBV2 and J is TRBJ1-2; the match to TRBD1 covers 11 bases. Germline values: CDR1 SNHLY, CDR2 FYNNEI. The CDR3 runs 15 residues. The ends lost 3 bases at V and 4 bases at J; junction bases unmatched: 4. Full variable domain (outside the CDR3, taken from reference TRBV2 and TRBJ1-2): EPEVTQTPSHQVTQMGQEVILRCVPISNHLYFYWYRQILGQKVEFLVSFYNNEISEKSEIFDDQFSVERPDGSNFTLKIRSTKLEDSAMYFCASSDGTGGPYGYTFGSGTRLTVV.

The chain is built from TRBV7-2 and TRBJ1-2; TRBD1 matches 7 bases. The CDR3 totals 14 residues. The J segment lost 7 bases and the V segment lost 5 bases, leaving 10 bases of the junction unmatched. Per germline, CDR1 SGHTA and CDR2 FQGNSA. In DNA form, the CDR3 reads TGTGCCAGCAGCGCACAGGGGTTTGCTGTTGGCTACACCTTC. Translated: CASSAQGFAVGYTF. The whole variable domain, filled in from reference TRBV7-2 and TRBJ1-2, reads GAGVSQSPSNKVTEKGKDVELRCDPISGHTALYWYRQSLGQGLEFLIYFQGNSAPDKSGLPSDRFSAERTGGSVSTLTIQRTQQEDSAVYLCASSAQGFAVGYTFGSGTRLTVV.

The count of this clone is one. This sequence joins TRBV19 and TRBJ1-4; D is possibly TRBD1 (5 bases). V gave up 5 bases and J gave up 10 bases, with 23 bases separating them. Germline CDR1 and CDR2: LNHDA and SQIVND (reference sequence). The CDR3 length is 16 residues. CDR3 DNA: TGTGCCAGTAGTGCTAACCCCGGGACTGTTTTCGGAAAACTGTTTTTT. It specifies CASSANPGTVFGKLFF.

This chain joins TRBV5-6 and TRBJ2-1; maybe TRBD2 (5 bases). CDR3 length: 11 residues. Germline V gene sequence: CDR1 SGHDT, CDR2 YYEEEE. Trimming removed 5 bases at V and 10 bases at J, with 10 bases between. CDR3 nucleotides: TGTGCCAGCAGGTTTGAGGGAGAGCAGTTCTTC. It is translated as CASRFEGEQFF.

The rearrangement links TRBV12-5 to TRBJ2-3, with 11 bases lining up with TRBD1. Germline V lookup: CDR1 LGHNT, CDR2 FRNRAP. The CDR3 spans 16 residues. With V trimmed by 6 bases and J by 0 bases, 5 bases remained unmatched. CDR3 nucleotides: TGTGCTAGTGGCCGGACAGGGGGCCTTAGCACAGATACGCAGTATTTT. Its translation: CASGRTGGLSTDTQYF.

The chain is built from TRBV7-2 and TRBJ2-7; tentative D call: TRBD1 (5 bases). Germline V gives CDR1 SGHTA, CDR2 FQGNSA. V lost 1 base and J lost 3, with 7 bases in between. This CDR3 contains 13 residues. The CDR3 DNA reads TGTGCCAGCAGCTTAGGACAGTTCTACGAGCAGTACTTC. Amino acids: CASSLGQFYEQYF.

The rearrangement uses TRBV18 and TRBJ2-2; D is unresolved. V lost 3 bases and J 10 bases, leaving 9 bases between the germline ends. The CDR3 has 12 amino acids. Germline loops: CDR1 KGHSH, CDR2 LQKENI. DNA for the CDR3: TGTGCCAGCTCACCTTTGCGACCGGAGCTGTTTTTT. Amino acid sequence: CASSPLRPELFF.

The V and J genes are TRBV27 and TRBJ2-5; a possible D gene is TRBD2 (5 bases). This CDR3 contains 13 residues. The germline V gene encodes CDR1 MNHEY and CDR2 SMNVEV (reference sequence). V was clipped by 4 bases and J by 7 bases, with 13 bases between them. CDR3 bases: TGTGCCAGCAGTTCTCATCTTGCGGGGACCCAGTACTTC. Protein: CASSSHLAGTQYF.

The V call is TRBV28, the J call TRBJ2-5; D is perhaps TRBD1 (6 bases). Trimming shortened V by 7 bases and J by 5 bases, and 11 bases separated the two germline ends. The CDR3 runs 12 residues. CDR1 is MDHEN and CDR2 is SYDVKM in the germline V gene. The CDR3 sequence: CASTGTIETQYF. CDR3 nucleotides: TGTGCCAGCACCGGGACAATCGAGACCCAGTACTTC.

The genes are TRBV6-1 and TRBJ2-1; 7 nucleotides align to TRBD2. V was clipped by 4 bases and J by 7 bases; unmatched bases: 7. The V gene's germline CDR1 is MNHNS and CDR2 SASEGT. CDR3 length: 14 residues. CDR3 nucleotide sequence: TGTGCCAGCAGTGGGACTAGGATGATGAATGAGCAGTTCTTC. It yields the protein CASSGTRMMNEQFF.

This rearrangement joins TRBV11-3 to TRBJ2-3, with 7 positions matching TRBD1. V lost 1 base and J lost 6; bases outside the gene matches: 4. Germline-derived CDR1 and CDR2 are SGHNT and YENEEA. The CDR3 covers 14 residues. CDR3: CASSLVDRVDTQYF. The CDR3 DNA reads TGTGCCAGCAGCTTAGTTGACAGGGTGGATACGCAGTATTTT.

The rearrangement links TRBV2 to TRBJ1-2, with D hard to call. V was cut by 4 bases and J by 4 bases, with 10 bases left in between. This CDR3 spans 13 amino acids. CDR1 SNHLY and CDR2 FYNNEI come from the germline V gene. The CDR3 DNA is TGTGCCAGCAGTGCTAGAGAGGCCTATGGCTACACCTTC. Its translation: CASSAREAYGYTF.

The chain links TRBV6-1 to TRBJ1-5; the D gene is possibly TRBD1 (6 bases). The CDR3 totals 15 residues. The germline V gene has CDR1 MNHNS and CDR2 SASEGT. V was cut by 4 bases and J by 6 bases, with 16 bases left in between. Written as DNA, the CDR3 is TGTGCCAGCAGTGCGGGGGGCATGAACGGTCAGCCCCAGCATTTT. Amino acids: CASSAGGMNGQPQHF.

The genes are TRBV28 and TRBJ1-1; no clear D. Trimming pared 3 bases from V and 3 bases from J, leaving 23 bases between. The CDR3 is 18 residues long. Germline V gene lookup returns CDR1 MDHEN and CDR2 SYDVKM. CDR3 bases: TGTGCCAGCAGTTTTGCGGAGGCAGGCCTCCAAGGATACACTGAAGCTTTCTTT. Translating it yields CASSFAEAGLQGYTEAFF.

The V and J genes are TRBV5-1 and TRBJ2-3; 14 bases line up with TRBD2. V lost 4 bases and J lost 10; bases outside the gene matches: 8. Germline V gene lookup returns CDR1 SGHRS and CDR2 YFSETQ. The CDR3 is 15 amino acids. The CDR3 is CASSKGLAGAVPQYF. In DNA form, the CDR3 reads TGCGCCAGCAGCAAGGGACTAGCGGGAGCTGTTCCGCAGTATTTT.

V usage is TRBV25-1 and J usage is TRBJ1-6, with D uncertain. Trimming pared 7 bases from V and 0 bases from J, leaving 7 bases between. CDR3 length: 14 residues. The germline V gene encodes CDR1 MGHDK and CDR2 SYGVNS. CDR3 in amino acids: CASKVGSYNSPLHF. The CDR3 coding sequence is TGTGCCAGCAAGGTGGGCTCCTATAATTCACCCCTCCACTTT.

V is TRBV5-8 and J is TRBJ2-2; 12 bases map to TRBD2. Germline lookup yields CDR1 SGHTS and CDR2 YDEGEE. This CDR3 has 17 amino acids. Trimming removed 4 bases from V and 0 bases from J; junction bases left unmatched: 4. In nucleotides, the CDR3 is TGTGCCAGCAGCGCCCGGACTAGCGGGGCGAACACCGGGGAGCTGTTTTTT. It specifies CASSARTSGANTGELFF.

The CDR3, as DNA: TGCAGCCAGCGTCGATCCGGAGATACGCAGTATTTT. Protein sequence: CSQRRSGDTQYF. V gene TRBV29-1 combines with J gene TRBJ2-3; D gene ambiguous. Germline V gene data show CDR1 as SQVTM and CDR2 as ANQGSEA. The CDR3 covers 12 residues. V lost 8 bases and J 5 bases, leaving 14 bases between the germline ends.

The CDR3 loop reads CASSLGGWQANQPQHF. DNA of the CDR3: TGTGCCAGCAGCTTGGGAGGTTGGCAGGCCAATCAGCCCCAGCATTTT. This chain connects TRBV13 to TRBJ1-5; unclear D gene. Trimming shortened V by 3 bases and J by 3 bases, and 15 bases separated the two germline ends. The CDR3 is made up of 16 amino acids. Germline CDR1 PRHDT, CDR2 FYEKMQ (reference sequence).

In this sample, this clone turned up once. The rearrangement links TRBV4-1 to TRBJ2-1; 10 nucleotides align to TRBD2. V shed 1 base and J 4 bases; nucleotides not matched to a gene: 4. CDR1 is MGHRA, CDR2 YSYEKL, per germline. The CDR3 is 16 residues long. CDR3 nucleotide sequence: TGCGCCAGCAGCCAAGCCCCTAGCGGGAGTTACAATGAGCAGTTCTTC. As protein: CASSQAPSGSYNEQFF.

V and J are TRBV6-6 and TRBJ2-5, with a tentative D call TRBD2 (6 bases). The CDR3 is 13 amino acids. CDR1 and CDR2 (germline): MNHNY, SVGAGI (reference sequence). V gave up 2 bases and J gave up 4 bases, with 8 bases separating them. DNA of the CDR3: TGTGCCAGCAGTTACGGAGGGATAGAGACCCAGTACTTC. Translation: CASSYGGIETQYF.

V and J are TRBV5-4 and TRBJ1-1; the D is unclear. V was pared by 0 bases and J by 1 base, with 10 bases between. This CDR3 is built from 15 residues. Germline CDR1 SGHNT, CDR2 YYREEE (reference sequence). CDR3 sequence reads: CASSLVGSGNTEAFF. The CDR3 DNA sequence: TGTGCCAGCAGCTTGGTGGGGAGTGGGAACACTGAAGCTTTCTTT. Supplemented by reference TRBV5-4 and TRBJ1-1, the full variable domain reads ETGVTQSPTHLIKTRGQQVTLRCSSQSGHNTVSWYQQALGQGPQFIFQYYREEENGRGNFPPRFSGLQFPNYSSELNVNALELDDSALYLCASSLVGSGNTEAFFGQGTRLTVV.

The J gene is TRBJ2-2, the V gene TRBV7-8, with TRBD1 identical over 8 bases. Per germline, CDR1 SGHVS and CDR2 FQNEAQ. The CDR3 length is 15 residues. Germline trimming cut 3 bases from V and 6 bases from J; bases unmatched to any gene: 6. The DNA for the CDR3 is TGTGCCAGCAGCTTTAGCGCAGGGGGCTCCGGGGAGCTGTTTTTT. It yields the protein CASSFSAGGSGELFF.

The genes are TRBV19 and TRBJ1-2, with D unclear. V shed 6 bases and J shed 9 bases, with 26 bases lying between them. Germline V gene lookup returns CDR1 LNHDA and CDR2 SQIVND (reference sequence). This CDR3 is built from 16 residues. CDR3 residues: CASSLASGPAAMSYTF. CDR3 bases: TGTGCCAGTAGCTTAGCGTCAGGTCCAGCGGCTATGAGCTACACCTTC. The full variable domain, its missing parts supplied by reference TRBV19 and TRBJ1-2, is DGGITQSPKYLFRKEGQNVTLSCEQNLNHDAMYWYRQDPGQGLRLIYYSQIVNDFQKGDIAEGYSVSREKKESFPLTVTSAQKNPTAFYLCASSLASGPAAMSYTFGSGTRLTVV.

The genes are TRBV28 and TRBJ2-3; D is undetermined. This CDR3 has 16 residues. Trimming left V 5 bases short and J 2 bases short, with 17 bases between. The germline V gene encodes CDR1 MDHEN and CDR2 SYDVKM. The CDR3 protein is CASSTPLAVYTDTQYF. CDR3 DNA: TGTGCCAGCAGTACACCCCTTGCGGTTTACACAGATACGCAGTATTTT.

This clone came up once. The chain employs TRBV6-5 and TRBJ1-6, with D uncertain. Looked up from germline, CDR1 is MNHEY and CDR2 is SVGAGI. Between the trimmed V and J ends, which lost 6 bases and 3 bases, there was a span of 6 bases. This CDR3 is built from 13 residues. CDR3 bases: TGTGCCAGCAGCCAGGTCTATAATTCACCCCTCCACTTT. Its translation: CASSQVYNSPLHF.

This chain uses TRBV19 with TRBJ1-1, with D perhaps matching TRBD1 (6 bases). The germline CDR1 and CDR2 sequences are LNHDA and SQIVND (reference sequence). Trimming cost V 5 bases and J 7 bases, with 17 bases left between them. The CDR3 covers 14 residues. CDR3 region: CASSPATGSGEAFF. The CDR3 region has the DNA TGTGCCAGTAGTCCAGCGACAGGCAGCGGTGAAGCTTTCTTT.

The chain uses TRBV5-6 and TRBJ2-5; D possibly corresponds to TRBD2 (5 bases). Germline loops: CDR1 SGHDT, CDR2 YYEEEE. The CDR3 has 16 residues. V lost 0 bases and J 1 base, leaving 13 bases between the germline ends. CDR3 sequence reads: CASSLGPGLSQETQYF. The DNA for the CDR3 is TGTGCCAGCAGCTTGGGGCCAGGACTTTCCCAAGAGACCCAGTACTTC.

The chain carries TRBV19 and TRBJ2-4, with 11 bases lining up with TRBD1. The CDR3 runs 17 residues. Germline loops: CDR1 LNHDA, CDR2 SQIVND (reference sequence). V shed 7 bases, J shed 2 bases, and the junction held 10 bases outside the gene matches. The DNA of the CDR3 is TGTGCCAGTATGGCTACCGGGACAGGGGGAACCAAAAACATTCAGTACTTC. Its protein is CASMATGTGGTKNIQYF.

The J gene is TRBJ2-5, the V gene TRBV28, with 12 bases fitting TRBD2. CDR3 length: 17 residues. Germline-derived CDR1 and CDR2 are MDHEN and SYDVKM. Trimming cost V 5 bases and J 1 base; bases outside gene matches: 8. Here the CDR3 reads CASSPMGLAGGQETQYF. The CDR3 DNA reads as TGTGCCAGCAGTCCCATGGGACTAGCGGGCGGCCAAGAGACCCAGTACTTC.

This sequence joins TRBV7-9 and TRBJ1-5; perhaps TRBD1 as D (5 bases). The length of the CDR3 is 15 residues. Trimming pared 2 bases from V and 0 bases from J, leaving 8 bases between. From germline, CDR1 is SEHNR and CDR2 FQNEAQ (reference sequence). DNA for the CDR3: TGTGCCAGCAGCTTAACTGGGGGTAGCAATCAGCCCCAGCATTTT. It is translated as CASSLTGGSNQPQHF.

J is TRBJ1-2 and V is TRBV7-9; tentative D call: TRBD1 (5 bases). The V end lost 1 base, the J end lost 4 bases, and 10 bases lay between the germline ends. CDR1 SEHNR and CDR2 FQNEAQ come from the germline V gene (reference sequence). CDR3 length: 14 residues. The CDR3 DNA sequence: TGTGCCAGCAGCTTAGATGGGACGGGCTATGGCTACACCTTC. It yields the protein CASSLDGTGYGYTF.